A single T cell receptor (beta chain) is shown here with its context. The PCR contained 60 Vbeta and 13 Jbeta primers. Method: immunoSEQ multiplex PCR; TCRdb's copy keeps in-frame clones and lacks some. This repertoire comprises 150,000 to 200,000 clones; its ten largest clones make up 2.1%. Trimming removed 7 bases at V and 3 bases at J, with 13 bases between. The CDR3 runs 14 residues. CDR1 and CDR2 (germline): MNHNS, SASEGT. This cohort consisted of healthy bone marrow donors. The record originates from a study of cytomegalovirus exposure and HLA in healthy donors. Study overall: In terms of ancestry, the Caucasian-associated cluster contained 75% to 85% of the approximately 420 genotyped donors.

This clonotype originated in a man between 25 and 39 years old in good health and CMV-seronegative. The specimen was PBMCs. The chain combines TRBV6-1 with TRBJ1-5; D unclear. The chain's CDR3 is CASKLENLNQPQHF. CDR3 DNA sequence: TGTGCCAGCAAGTTAGAAAACCTCAATCAGCCCCAGCATTTT.